This TCR beta chain is drawn from a study of control samples from healthy donors and cancer patients. This clone occurred once. Trimming took 8 bases from V and 6 from J; bases not matched to a gene: 8. Germline V gives CDR1 LNHDA, CDR2 SQIVND (reference sequence). The CDR3 has 15 residues. TCRdb keeps only in-frame clones here, not all; method: immunoSEQ multiplex PCR. The table includes more than 150,000 clones, 90% to 95% detected once. Sequencing input: blood. V usage is TRBV19 and J usage is TRBJ2-2, with TRBD2 matching 11 bases. This clonotype was obtained from a man aged 18 to 35 in good health. Here the CDR3 DNA reads TGTGCCAGTCGGACTAGCGGGCCGGGCGCCGGGGAGCTGTTTTTT. Its protein is CASRTSGPGAGELFF.